There are a few counts of the clone carrying this T cell receptor (beta chain). Its antigen is unidentified. Diagnoses were established from clinical symptoms, serum thyroxine, TRAb, thyroid ultrasound and orbital computed tomography. After removal of 1 base from V and 4 bases from J, the junction contained 10 bases not matched to a gene. In germline, CDR1 is DFQATT, CDR2 SNEGSKA (reference sequence). The CDR3 is 15 residues long. The data were taken from a study of Graves' ophthalmopathy and Graves' hyperthyroidism. Study details: Stable hyperthyroidism meant no ophthalmopathy within 18 months of follow-up. The study, taken as a whole, reports: Predictions made by the model for ophthalmopathy progression reached 70.59% sensitivity and just under 75% specificity. In blood appeared most of the expanded thyroid clonotypes whose frequency exceeded 0.001.

As the template, RNA transcripts were used to amplify TCR beta CDR3 regions. The first round was an RT-PCR with HTBI primers, and the second round was a multiplex PCR. TCRdb re-analysed the multiplex PCR reads in MiXCR, keeping a single row per CDR3 protein. The sample has 900,000 to 1,200,000 distinct CDR3 sequences; about 35% are singletons. The source of this sequence is an adult man with Graves' hyperthyroidism. The source material was peripheral blood or thyroid tissue (not recorded which). This chain connects TRBV20-1 to TRBJ2-7; TRBD1 matches 7 bases. The CDR3 is CSARARDSSFYEQYF. CDR3 in DNA: TGCAGTGCTAGAGCCCGGGACAGTTCATTTTACGAGCAGTACTTC.